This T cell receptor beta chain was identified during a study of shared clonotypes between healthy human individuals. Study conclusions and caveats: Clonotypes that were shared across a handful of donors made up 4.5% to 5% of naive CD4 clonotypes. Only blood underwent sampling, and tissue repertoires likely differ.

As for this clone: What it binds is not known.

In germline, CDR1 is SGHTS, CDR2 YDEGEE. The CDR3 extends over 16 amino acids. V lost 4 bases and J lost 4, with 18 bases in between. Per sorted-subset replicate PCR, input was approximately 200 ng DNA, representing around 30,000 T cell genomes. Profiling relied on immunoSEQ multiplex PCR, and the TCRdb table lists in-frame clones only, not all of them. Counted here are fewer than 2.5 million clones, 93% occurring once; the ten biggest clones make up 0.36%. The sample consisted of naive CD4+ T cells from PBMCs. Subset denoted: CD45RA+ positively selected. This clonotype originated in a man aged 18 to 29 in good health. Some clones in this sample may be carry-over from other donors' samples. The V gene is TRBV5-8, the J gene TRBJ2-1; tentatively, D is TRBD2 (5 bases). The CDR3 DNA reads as TGTGCCAGCAGCGAATTTGGAACTAGGCTTTACAATGAGCAGTTCTTC. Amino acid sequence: CASSEFGTRLYNEQFF.